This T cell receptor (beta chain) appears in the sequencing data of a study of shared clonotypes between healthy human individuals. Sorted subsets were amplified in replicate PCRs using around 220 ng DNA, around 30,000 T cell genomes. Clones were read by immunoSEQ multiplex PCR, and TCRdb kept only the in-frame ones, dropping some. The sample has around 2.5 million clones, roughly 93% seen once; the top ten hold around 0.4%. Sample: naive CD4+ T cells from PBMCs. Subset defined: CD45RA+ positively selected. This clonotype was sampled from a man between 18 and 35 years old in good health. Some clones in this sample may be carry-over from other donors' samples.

In DNA form, the CDR3 reads TGTGCCAGCAGCCCCATGCTCGCGGAGATAGCCAAAAACATTCAGTACTTC. Translation: CASSPMLAEIAKNIQYF. The chain recombines TRBV7-8 with TRBJ2-4; D is uncertain. Looked up from germline, CDR1 is SGHVS and CDR2 is FQNEAQ. The CDR3 runs 17 residues. V was pared by 5 bases and J by 0 bases, with 17 bases between.